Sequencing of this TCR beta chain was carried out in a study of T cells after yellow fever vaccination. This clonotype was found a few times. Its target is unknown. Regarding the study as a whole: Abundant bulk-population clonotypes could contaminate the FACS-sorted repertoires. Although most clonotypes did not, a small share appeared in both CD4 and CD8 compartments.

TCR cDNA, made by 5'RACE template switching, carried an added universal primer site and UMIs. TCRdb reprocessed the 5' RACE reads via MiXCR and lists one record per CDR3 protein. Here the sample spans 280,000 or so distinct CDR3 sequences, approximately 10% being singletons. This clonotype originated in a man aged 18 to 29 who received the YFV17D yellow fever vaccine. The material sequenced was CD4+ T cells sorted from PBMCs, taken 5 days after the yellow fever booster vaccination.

In nucleotides, the CDR3 is TGCGCCAGTGCTGAGGACAGGCCTTTCTCTGGAAACACCATATATTTT. Translating it yields CASAEDRPFSGNTIYF. The chain employs TRBV5-1 and TRBJ1-3, with 7 bases fitting TRBD1. CDR1 is SGHRS and CDR2 is YFSETQ in the germline V gene. The CDR3 has 16 amino acids. The trim removed 8 bases at V and 0 bases at J, leaving 11 bases unmatched.